Listed below are T cell receptor beta chains from one sample, sequenced in a study of T cell responses to AZD1222 COVID-19 vaccine. TCRdb keeps only in-frame clones here, not all; method: immunoSEQ multiplex PCR. The top ten hold about 5% of the sample, which has 130,000 or so clones, over 90% seen once. The sequenced sample was peripheral blood, obtained on day 0 of AZD1222 vaccination. The receptor set was obtained from an adult in good health. Both conserved end residues are part of each CDR3.

J gene: TRBJ1-2
CDR3 length: 13
V gene: TRBV2
CDR3 protein: CATQTGRSYGYTF

J gene: TRBJ2-7
CDR3 length: 11
V gene: TRBV28
CDR3 protein: CASSLVYEQYF

J gene: TRBJ2-1
CDR3 length: 14
V gene: TRBV29-1
CDR3 protein: CSSRSRGPYNEQFF

J gene: TRBJ1-5
CDR3 length: 16
V gene: TRBV23-1
CDR3 protein: CASSQARQFRNQPQHF

J gene: TRBJ2-7
CDR3 length: 13
V gene: TRBV4-2
CDR3 protein: CASSQGGPRDFSF

J gene: TRBJ1-1
CDR3 length: 15
V gene: TRBV7-9
CDR3 protein: CASSSGTGENTEAFF

J gene: TRBJ2-3
CDR3 length: 17
V gene: TRBV27
CDR3 protein: CASQGLAGGTSTDTQYF

J gene: TRBJ2-7
CDR3 length: 13
V gene: TRBV2
CDR3 protein: CASRTSGSYEQYF

J gene: TRBJ1-4
CDR3 length: 14
V gene: TRBV6-5
CDR3 protein: CASRALTGDEKLFF

J gene: TRBJ1-2
CDR3 length: 15
V gene: TRBV9
CDR3 protein: CASSVDWTGFYGYTF

J gene: TRBJ2-3
CDR3 length: 14
V gene: TRBV3-1/TRBV3-2
CDR3 protein: CASSQGGQADTQYF

J gene: TRBJ1-2
CDR3 length: 13
V gene: TRBV7-9
CDR3 protein: CASGGDGDYGYTF

J gene: TRBJ1-1
CDR3 length: 17
V gene: TRBV27
CDR3 protein: CASRNEFRGLVGTEAFF

J gene: TRBJ2-7
CDR3 length: 15
V gene: TRBV6-5
CDR3 protein: CASSYRTGAPYEQYF

J gene: TRBJ2-7
CDR3 length: 15
V gene: TRBV7-3
CDR3 protein: CASSLSGSGGYEQYF

J gene: TRBJ1-4
CDR3 length: 15
V gene: TRBV6-5
CDR3 protein: CASSYRDRGSEKLFF

J gene: TRBJ1-2
CDR3 length: 17
V gene: TRBV3-1/TRBV3-2
CDR3 protein: CASSQTGTGGLNYGYTF

J gene: TRBJ1-1
CDR3 length: 15
V gene: TRBV7-2
CDR3 protein: CASSLRPGARTEAFF

J gene: TRBJ2-3
CDR3 length: 13
V gene: TRBV30
CDR3 protein: CAWTTGVVDTQYF

J gene: TRBJ2-7
CDR3 length: 13
V gene: TRBV12-3/TRBV12-4
CDR3 protein: CASSPGLAGGPYF

J gene: TRBJ1-2
CDR3 length: 15
V gene: TRBV4-1
CDR3 protein: CASSQDRRENYGYTF

J gene: TRBJ1-2
CDR3 length: 16
V gene: TRBV14
CDR3 protein: CAPGGVSGPANYGYTF

J gene: TRBJ1-5
CDR3 length: 15
V gene: TRBV19
CDR3 protein: CASSSEGYSNQPQHF

J gene: TRBJ2-2
CDR3 length: 16
V gene: TRBV10-2
CDR3 protein: CASIGSGGARTGELFF

J gene: TRBJ2-3
CDR3 length: 15
V gene: TRBV27
CDR3 protein: CASSFSGASTDTQYF

J gene: TRBJ1-6
CDR3 length: 17
V gene: TRBV5-1
CDR3 protein: CASSPGVPLTHNSPLHF

J gene: TRBJ2-3
CDR3 length: 14
V gene: TRBV4-3
CDR3 protein: CASSHGDFPDTQYF

J gene: TRBJ1-1
CDR3 length: 13
V gene: TRBV19
CDR3 protein: CASSISGTAEAFF

J gene: TRBJ1-2
CDR3 length: 14
V gene: TRBV7-9
CDR3 protein: CASSLARDAPGYTF

J gene: TRBJ1-2
CDR3 length: 14
V gene: TRBV2
CDR3 protein: CASKEGLGRYGYTF

J gene: TRBJ2-2
CDR3 length: 11
V gene: TRBV11-1
CDR3 protein: CASSVTGELFF

J gene: TRBJ2-7
CDR3 length: 15
V gene: TRBV15
CDR3 protein: CATSRDHVGAYEQYF

J gene: TRBJ1-2
CDR3 length: 13
V gene: TRBV13
CDR3 protein: CASSLTQTWGYTF

J gene: TRBJ2-3
CDR3 length: 15
V gene: TRBV14
CDR3 protein: CASSQPGEGTDTQYF

J gene: TRBJ2-5
CDR3 length: 16
V gene: TRBV9
CDR3 protein: CASSVDVAGGRETQYF

J gene: TRBJ2-2
CDR3 length: 16
V gene: TRBV9
CDR3 protein: CASSVAADLNTGELFF

J gene: TRBJ2-7
CDR3 length: 13
V gene: TRBV6-5
CDR3 protein: CASSYYRGAEQYF

J gene: TRBJ1-6
CDR3 length: 15
V gene: TRBV5-5
CDR3 protein: CASEAGGVLNSPLHF

J gene: TRBJ1-5
CDR3 length: 14
V gene: TRBV10-1
CDR3 protein: CARPGHHSNQPQHF

J gene: TRBJ1-4
CDR3 length: 14
V gene: TRBV19
CDR3 protein: CASSTTRDNEKLFF

J gene: TRBJ1-2
CDR3 length: 17
V gene: TRBV11-2
CDR3 protein: CASNAYSGQRTDYGYTF

J gene: TRBJ2-1
CDR3 length: 16
V gene: TRBV11-2
CDR3 protein: CASSLVLLPTTNEQFF

J gene: TRBJ2-7
CDR3 length: 15
V gene: TRBV28
CDR3 protein: CASSSRTDALGEQYF

J gene: TRBJ1-2
CDR3 length: 15
V gene: TRBV5-6
CDR3 protein: CASSLVDRPNYGYTF

J gene: TRBJ2-7
CDR3 length: 13
V gene: TRBV9
CDR3 protein: CASSPGQSYEQYF

J gene: TRBJ1-1
CDR3 length: 15
V gene: TRBV4-1
CDR3 protein: CASSQGQGGNTEAFF

J gene: TRBJ2-2
CDR3 length: 15
V gene: TRBV7-9
CDR3 protein: CASSFRGETTGELFF

J gene: TRBJ1-2
CDR3 length: 12
V gene: TRBV19
CDR3 protein: CASTAVGYGYTF

J gene: TRBJ2-7
CDR3 length: 14
V gene: TRBV28
CDR3 protein: CASSHRGGGYEQYF

J gene: TRBJ1-2
CDR3 length: 15
V gene: TRBV30
CDR3 protein: CAWSPSSTAAFGYTF